The 25 T cell receptor beta chains listed next were all sequenced from one sample in a study of blood T cell repertoires in COVID-19. Only in-frame clones appear in the TCRdb table, and some are missing; sequencing was by immunoSEQ multiplex PCR. The table records about 240,000 clones, approximately 90% of them present only once. What was sequenced was peripheral blood. These receptors all stem from a man between 60 and 75 years old who had recovered from COVID-19.

The CDR3 spells CASSAPGLAYNEQFF. Here the CDR3 DNA reads TGTGCCAGCAGCGCGCCGGGACTAGCGTACAATGAGCAGTTCTTC. The V and J genes are TRBV9 and TRBJ2-1, with TRBD2 identical over 10 bases. The CDR3 is 15 amino acids. The V gene end was trimmed by 3 bases and the J gene end by 4 bases; junction bases not matched to a gene: 4. Germline assignment: CDR1 SGDLS and CDR2 YYNGEE.

Points on this clone: One end of the junction does not line up with germline, which may come from a read error. This rearrangement joins TRBV5-1 to TRBJ1-3; D is uncertain. Germline V lookup: CDR1 SGHRS, CDR2 YFSETQ. This CDR3 comprises 15 residues. The CDR3 region is CASSLEAFSGNSIYF. Written as DNA, the CDR3 is TGCGCCAGCAGCTTGGAAGCTTTCTCTGGAAACAGCATATATTTT.

In DNA, the CDR3 is TGTGCCAGCAGTTTCAGCTGGGGCCACACCTTC. This translates into CASSFSWGHTF. The chain couples TRBV28 to TRBJ1-2; a possible D gene is TRBD1 (5 bases). This CDR3 has 11 residues. V was pared by 3 bases and J by 12 bases, with 11 bases between. Germline values: CDR1 MDHEN, CDR2 SYDVKM.

This chain joins TRBV7-5 and TRBJ1-2; TRBD1 is the table's D call, not checked against the DNA. TRBV7-5 is designated a pseudogene. CDR3 length: 14 residues. The CDR3: CARRWDRAFGGYTF. The CDR3 DNA reads as TGTGCCAGAAGGTGGGACAGGGCTTTTGGTGGCTACACCTTC.

CDR3 sequence reads: CASSGTGWTGTSGANVLTF. The CDR3 DNA sequence: TGTGCCAGCAGCGGGACCGGCTGGACAGGGACCTCTGGGGCCAACGTCCTGACTTTC. V gene TRBV9 combines with J gene TRBJ2-6; 8 nucleotides align to TRBD1. Germline CDR1 SGDLS, CDR2 YYNGEE. Germline trimming cut 3 bases from V and 0 bases from J; bases unmatched to any gene: 11. The CDR3 extends over 19 amino acids.

The CDR3 DNA reads TGCGCCAGCAGTCCGGGACAGCCAGAGAACACTGAAGCTTTCTTT. Amino acid sequence: CASSPGQPENTEAFF. The chain couples TRBV23-1 to TRBJ1-1, with TRBD1 matching 7 bases. Being an ORF, TRBV23-1 has a function that is uncertain. CDR3 size: 15 residues. V lost 4 bases and J lost 1; bases outside the gene matches: 6.

V gene TRBV12-3 or TRBV12-4 combines with J gene TRBJ2-2; D is undetermined. This CDR3 spans 12 amino acids. Trimming shortened V by 6 bases and J by 4 bases, and 6 bases separated the two germline ends. The CDR3 region has the DNA TGTGCCAGCAGACTAATCACCGGGGAGCTGTTTTTT. Its translation is CASRLITGELFF.

The J gene is TRBJ1-3, the V gene TRBV3-1 (or the pseudogene TRBV3-2); 8 bases are shared with TRBD1. Germline CDR1 and CDR2: LGHDT and YNNKEL (reference sequence). Trimming cost V 3 bases and J 4 bases; bases outside gene matches: 5. The CDR3 length is 15 residues. The CDR3 DNA reads TGTGCCAGCAGCCACGGGACAGGTTTAGGAAACACCATATATTTT. Translation gives CASSHGTGLGNTIYF.

The V call is TRBV2, the J call TRBJ1-6, with D hard to call. Looked up from germline, CDR1 is SNHLY and CDR2 is FYNNEI. Deletions cut 7 bases from V and 1 base from J, with 8 bases between. This CDR3 contains 14 residues. The CDR3 spells CASKERSYNSPLHF. The CDR3 DNA reads TGTGCCAGCAAGGAGAGGTCCTATAATTCACCCCTCCACTTT. The full variable domain, with the rest looked up from reference TRBV2 and TRBJ1-6, is EPEVTQTPSHQVTQMGQEVILRCVPISNHLYFYWYRQILGQKVEFLVSFYNNEISEKSEIFDDQFSVERPDGSNFTLKIRSTKLEDSAMYFCASKERSYNSPLHFGNGTRLTVT.

This chain uses TRBV4-2 with TRBJ1-2; maybe TRBD1 (6 bases). The V end lost 0 bases, the J end lost 8 bases, and 16 bases lay between the germline ends. The germline CDR1 and CDR2 sequences are LGHNA and YNFKEQ. This CDR3 is 15 amino acids long. The DNA for the CDR3 is TGTGCCAGCAGCCAAGATACCCTACAGGGCTTGGGCTACACCTTC. It yields the protein CASSQDTLQGLGYTF.

The J gene is TRBJ2-3, the V gene TRBV5-1, with TRBD2 matching 10 bases. The CDR3 covers 17 residues. Per the germline V gene, CDR1 is SGHRS and CDR2 is YFSETQ. V dropped 1 base and J dropped 1; count of bases not matched to a gene: 6. CDR3 DNA sequence: TGCGCCAGCAGCTTGATGGCTAGCGGGGGACGCACAGATACGCAGTATTTT. Protein sequence: CASSLMASGGRTDTQYF. Drawing the rest from reference TRBV5-1 and TRBJ2-3, the complete variable domain is KAGVTQTPRYLIKTRGQQVTLSCSPISGHRSVSWYQQTPGQGLQFLFEYFSETQRNKGNFPGRFSGRQFSNSRSEMNVSTLELGDSALYLCASSLMASGGRTDTQYFGPGTRLTVL.

This chain uses TRBV7-8 with TRBJ2-7; 12 bases agree with TRBD1. V was clipped by 4 bases and J by 7 bases; unmatched bases: 5. The CDR3 covers 14 residues. Germline V lookup: CDR1 SGHVS, CDR2 FQNEAQ. CDR3 nucleotides: TGTGCCAGCAGCTCGGGACAGGGGGCGCGAGAGCAGTACTTC. Protein product: CASSSGQGAREQYF.

The rearrangement links TRBV7-9 to TRBJ2-7; 10 bases map to TRBD2. The CDR3 is made up of 17 amino acids. Germline V gives CDR1 SEHNR, CDR2 FQNEAQ (reference sequence). V shed 1 base, J shed 6 bases, and the junction held 12 bases outside the gene matches. CDR3 amino acids: CASSLGSSGGARGEQYF. DNA of the CDR3: TGTGCCAGCAGCTTAGGATCCAGCGGGGGGGCTCGAGGCGAGCAGTACTTC.

The chain carries TRBV24-1 and TRBJ2-5, with TRBD1 matching 12 bases. Germline V lookup: CDR1 KGHDR, CDR2 SFDVKD. V shed 4 bases, J shed 5 bases, and the junction held 16 bases outside the gene matches. The CDR3 loop spans 19 amino acids. CDR3 nucleotides: TGTGCCACCAGTGACCGCCATCCGGGACAGGGGGCCCCAATTGAGACCCAGTACTTC. Amino acid sequence: CATSDRHPGQGAPIETQYF.

V and J are TRBV19 and TRBJ2-3, with 11 nucleotides matching TRBD2. The CDR3 has 15 amino acids. V lost 8 bases and J lost 6; bases outside the gene matches: 10. Germline V CDR1 and CDR2: LNHDA, SQIVND (reference sequence). CDR3 bases: TGTGCCAGTGGATTAGCGGGGGGGCCTAGGGATACGCAGTATTTT. The encoded protein is CASGLAGGPRDTQYF.

This chain links TRBV11-2 with TRBJ2-3, with D unclear. Trimming took off 2 bases at V and 1 base at J, with 13 bases between the two ends. The CDR3 spans 16 residues. The V gene's germline CDR1 is SGHAT and CDR2 FQNNGV. CDR3: CASSLLLKGGTDTQYF. CDR3 DNA: TGTGCCAGCAGCTTATTGCTGAAAGGAGGCACAGATACGCAGTATTTT.

The chain has TRBV2 and TRBJ1-4; D is unresolved. Trimming stripped 4 bases from V and 1 base from J, with 7 bases between. The CDR3 sequence is 14 residues long. CDR1 is SNHLY and CDR2 is FYNNEI in the germline V gene. The CDR3 sequence: CASSVFRTNEKLFF. The CDR3 nucleotides are TGTGCCAGCAGTGTCTTTCGAACTAATGAAAAACTGTTTTTT.

The chain joins TRBV19 to TRBJ1-1, with 7 bases that match TRBD1. V lost 4 bases to trimming and J lost 4 bases; unmatched junction nucleotides: 6. The germline CDR1 and CDR2 sequences are LNHDA and SQIVND (reference sequence). This CDR3 is 14 amino acids long. The CDR3 reads CASSNRGRGTEAFF. The CDR3 coding sequence is TGTGCCAGTAGTAACAGGGGTCGGGGCACTGAAGCTTTCTTT.

About this clone: Other DNA sequences in this specimen translate into the identical CDR3. CDR3 coding DNA: TGTGCCACCAGTGGCGGGACAGGGGGTACCCTCAGCAATCAGCCCCAGCATTTT. Encoded protein: CATSGGTGGTLSNQPQHF. The V and J genes are TRBV24-1 and TRBJ1-5; 11 nucleotides agree with TRBD1. Trimming cost V 5 bases and J 1 base; bases outside gene matches: 9. The CDR3 loop spans 18 amino acids. Germline-derived CDR1 and CDR2 are KGHDR and SFDVKD.

The chain joins TRBV6-5 to TRBJ2-7, with 7 nucleotides matching TRBD1. Germline V gene lookup returns CDR1 MNHEY and CDR2 SVGAGI. Trimming cost V 10 bases and J 5 bases; bases outside gene matches: 11. This CDR3 comprises 13 residues. DNA of the CDR3: TGTGCCACCAGCCAAGGGGGCACGGACGAGCAGTACGTC. Translated: CATSQGGTDEQYV.

This clone was seen only a few times. CDR3 nucleotide sequence: TGTGCCAGTAGTATCCCTGGAGGAAACACCGGGGAGCTGTTTTTT. Translated, it gives CASSIPGGNTGELFF. The J gene is TRBJ2-2, the V gene TRBV19, with a tentative D call TRBD2 (5 bases). Per the germline V gene, CDR1 is LNHDA and CDR2 is SQIVND (reference sequence). CDR3 length equals 15 residues. V was trimmed by 3 bases and J by 2 bases, leaving 10 bases between them.

The chain has TRBV7-9 and TRBJ2-3; TRBD1 matches at 8 bases. The CDR3 runs to 15 residues. Germline V CDR1 and CDR2: SEHNR, FQNEAQ (reference sequence). Trimming cost V 2 bases and J 0 bases; bases outside gene matches: 1. CDR3 coding DNA: TGTGCCAGCAGCTTAACAGGGGGTAGCACAGATACGCAGTATTTT. Translating it yields CASSLTGGSTDTQYF.

The chain has TRBV5-1 and TRBJ2-2, with a tentative D call TRBD1 (6 bases). The CDR3 spans 15 residues. Germline lookup yields CDR1 SGHRS and CDR2 YFSETQ. Trimming took 4 bases from V and 5 from J, leaving 15 bases between them. The CDR3 spells CASSPDSLGTGELFF. CDR3 DNA sequence: TGCGCCAGCAGCCCGGACAGTTTAGGTACCGGGGAGCTGTTTTTT.

The chain couples TRBV10-3 to TRBJ2-1; 10 bases align to TRBD2. The V gene end was trimmed by 2 bases and the J gene end by 7 bases; junction bases not matched to a gene: 11. CDR3 size: 17 residues. Per germline, CDR1 ENHRY and CDR2 SYGVKD. This CDR3 reads CAISESLSGGAGNEQFF. The CDR3 coding sequence is TGTGCCATCAGTGAGAGCTTAAGCGGGGGGGCCGGGAATGAGCAGTTCTTC.

As for this clone: This CDR3 is also generated by other DNA sequences in the sample. This chain connects TRBV18 to TRBJ1-1, with D possibly TRBD1 on 5 matching bases. Germline V gene data show CDR1 as KGHSH and CDR2 as LQKENI. The CDR3 sequence is 13 residues long. V lost 6 bases and J 0 bases, leaving 8 bases between the germline ends. CDR3 nucleotides: TGTGCCAGCTCGCAGGGTGTGAACACTGAAGCTTTCTTT. This sequence encodes CASSQGVNTEAFF.